This T cell receptor (beta chain) emerged from a study of T cell responses to AZD1222 COVID-19 vaccine. CDR1 is SGHAT and CDR2 is FQDESV in the germline V gene (reference sequence). With 4 bases removed from V and 6 bases from J, the gap between germline ends came to 10 bases. CDR3 length: 13 amino acids. Sequencing was performed with immunoSEQ multiplex PCR; in TCRdb, only in-frame clones are kept and a portion is missing. The table has roughly 80,000 clones, 75% to 95% seen once. Findings and limits, study-wide: It should be noted that donors were predominantly white British and more often female, and clonal diversity was possibly underestimated. Baseline serology detected seropositivity in only a handful of AZD1222 recipients. Epitopes outside B.1.351 and B.1.1.7 mutated regions reportedly drew nearly half of spike TCRs.

Notes on this clone: The antigen remains undetermined.

Second-dose timings of about 4 or about 12 weeks were pooled. The TCR comes from an adult who received the AZD1222 COVID-19 vaccine. Source: peripheral blood, taken 28 days after the second AZD1222 dose. The V call is TRBV11-1, the J call TRBJ1-5; D is undetermined. The CDR3 spells CASSSGFLQPQHF. For the CDR3, the DNA is TGTGCCAGCAGCTCCGGCTTTCTTCAGCCCCAGCATTTT.